This passage covers 20 T cell receptor beta chains from one sample sequenced in a study of blood T cell repertoires in COVID-19. Here immunoSEQ multiplex PCR was the method, and the copy in TCRdb shows in-frame clones only, minus some. The sample shows under 150,000 clones, more than 60% of them seen only once. Sequencing input: peripheral blood. These TCRs come from an older man with acute or convalescent COVID-19.

The chain couples TRBV6-2 or TRBV6-3 to TRBJ1-5; TRBD1 agrees at 8 bases. Germline CDR1 and CDR2: MNHEY and SVGEGT. The CDR3 has 21 residues. V lost 0 bases to trimming and J lost 6 bases; unmatched junction nucleotides: 22. The CDR3 DNA is TGTGCCAGCAGTTACTCGAGGTCAGGGACAGGCCATTCAGGAGCGGGTCAGCCCCAGCATTTT. It translates to CASSYSRSGTGHSGAGQPQHF.

The chain recombines TRBV7-6 with TRBJ2-1, with a tentative D call TRBD2 (6 bases). The CDR3 spans 16 residues. The germline CDR1 and CDR2 sequences are SGHVS and FNYEAQ. V was trimmed by 1 base and J by 4 bases, leaving 14 bases between them. CDR3 nucleotides: TGTGCCAGCAGCTTAGGGGCGGGATTCCTTTACAATGAGCAGTTCTTC. Amino acids: CASSLGAGFLYNEQFF.

The V and J genes are TRBV7-9 and TRBJ2-3; 8 nucleotides align to TRBD1. The CDR3 runs to 15 residues. After removal of 4 bases from V and 2 bases from J, the junction contained 5 bases not matched to a gene. Germline assignment: CDR1 SEHNR and CDR2 FQNEAQ (reference sequence). CDR3 DNA: TGTGCCAGCAGCTCCGGGACAGGCCCCACAGATACGCAGTATTTT. It yields the protein CASSSGTGPTDTQYF.

The rearrangement uses TRBV5-1 and TRBJ2-7; 9 bases align to TRBD1. Per the germline V gene, CDR1 is SGHRS and CDR2 is YFSETQ. The CDR3 is 16 residues long. With 0 bases clipped from V and 3 bases from J, the junction kept 7 bases outside the gene matches. CDR3: CASSLGPGQGGYEQYF. In DNA, the CDR3 is TGCGCCAGCAGCTTGGGCCCGGGACAGGGCGGCTACGAGCAGTACTTC.

This clone has just a few counts. The V call is TRBV24-1, the J call TRBJ2-5; 7 bases line up with TRBD1. Unmatched junction bases numbered 8, after V lost 3 bases and J lost 5 bases. Germline CDR1 reads KGHDR; CDR2 reads SFDVKD. The CDR3 is 15 residues long. The chain's CDR3 is CATSDARQGWETQYF. The CDR3 nucleotides read TGTGCCACCAGTGATGCCCGACAGGGTTGGGAGACCCAGTACTTC.

Only one count was recorded for this clone. The chain uses TRBV7-3 and TRBJ2-2, with 10 bases that match TRBD2. J gave up 4 bases and V 5 bases, and 7 bases lay outside the gene matches. The CDR3 has 16 residues. Germline CDR1 and CDR2: SGHTA and FQGTGA. The CDR3 loop reads CASSPLAGELTGELFF. CDR3 nucleotides: TGTGCCAGCAGCCCCCTAGCGGGGGAGCTCACCGGGGAGCTGTTTTTT.

V gene TRBV6-5 combines with J gene TRBJ1-5; D may be TRBD1 (5 bases). This CDR3 region has 13 residues. Germline-derived CDR1 and CDR2 are MNHEY and SVGAGI. The V end was cut by 8 bases, the J end by 4 bases, with 12 bases between. The CDR3 loop reads CASVYGGNQPQHF. The CDR3, as DNA: TGTGCCAGCGTCTACGGGGGGAATCAGCCCCAGCATTTT.

This chain joins TRBV7-2 and TRBJ2-1; D is possibly TRBD1 (6 bases). Germline CDR1 and CDR2: SGHTA and FQGNSA. V was clipped by 5 bases and J by 0 bases, with 11 bases between them. This CDR3 is built from 15 residues. The CDR3: CASSPGQFSYNEQFF. The CDR3 region has the DNA TGTGCCAGCAGCCCAGGACAGTTCTCCTACAATGAGCAGTTCTTC.

The chain couples TRBV19 to TRBJ2-3, with TRBD1 as a possible D gene (6 bases). The CDR3 totals 14 residues. Germline V gene sequence: CDR1 LNHDA, CDR2 SQIVND (reference sequence). Deletions cut 5 bases from V and 6 bases from J, with 15 bases between. The CDR3 sequence is CASSWGQNQDTQYF. The CDR3 DNA sequence: TGTGCCAGTAGTTGGGGACAAAACCAGGATACGCAGTATTTT.

The chain is built from TRBV27 and TRBJ1-1; 8 positions match TRBD1. In germline, CDR1 is MNHEY, CDR2 SMNVEV (reference sequence). This CDR3 is 14 amino acids long. With 4 bases clipped from V and 3 bases from J, the junction kept 4 bases outside the gene matches. The CDR3 DNA reads as TGTGCCAGCAGTTCTCCGACAGGGGACACTGAAGCTTTCTTT. This translates into CASSSPTGDTEAFF.

V is TRBV5-1 and J is TRBJ1-2; TRBD1 might be the D (6 bases). This CDR3 is 14 amino acids long. Germline values: CDR1 SGHRS, CDR2 YFSETQ. The germline V and J ends were trimmed by 0 bases and 6 bases, with 12 bases remaining between them. Written as DNA, the CDR3 is TGCGCCAGCAGCTTGGGATCGGGACAAAATGGCTACACCTTC. Encoded protein: CASSLGSGQNGYTF.

This rearrangement joins TRBV9 to TRBJ1-2; 8 nucleotides line up with TRBD1. The ends lost 2 bases at V and 8 bases at J; junction bases unmatched: 8. The CDR3 extends over 14 amino acids. Germline lookup yields CDR1 SGDLS and CDR2 YYNGEE. Here the CDR3 DNA reads TGTGCCAGCAGCGTCAGACAGGGGACGTCCGGCTACACCTTC. Protein sequence: CASSVRQGTSGYTF.

The chain combines TRBV28 with TRBJ1-5; 7 nucleotides line up with TRBD1. The V segment lost 6 bases and the J segment 7 bases; nucleotides outside the gene matches: 12. This CDR3 is built from 15 residues. Looked up from germline, CDR1 is MDHEN and CDR2 is SYDVKM. The CDR3 DNA reads as TGTGCCAGCAGCCCGGGACAGCTGGGGGAACAGCCCCAGCATTTT. Its protein is CASSPGQLGEQPQHF.

This clone was seen at least ten times. The V gene is TRBV7-6, the J gene TRBJ1-6; perhaps TRBD1 as D (6 bases). CDR3 size: 14 residues. Per germline, CDR1 SGHVS and CDR2 FNYEAQ. V was pared by 5 bases and J by 6 bases, with 11 bases between. CDR3 loop: CASSLGQPNSPLHF. CDR3 in DNA: TGTGCCAGCAGCCTGGGACAACCTAATTCACCCCTCCACTTT.

This clone was seen once. This chain links TRBV9 with TRBJ2-5; D is unclear. V was pared by 0 bases and J by 4 bases, with 13 bases between. The CDR3 is 15 residues long. Germline loops: CDR1 SGDLS, CDR2 YYNGEE. CDR3 sequence (DNA): TGTGCCAGCAGCGTAGTGGGCACCCCATCAGAGACCCAGTACTTC. Its protein is CASSVVGTPSETQYF.

CDR3 in DNA: TGTGCCAGCAGCCATTTACCGGGACAGGGGCAGAATTCCTACTATGGCTACACCTTC. Translated: CASSHLPGQGQNSYYGYTF. This chain uses TRBV4-2 with TRBJ1-2, with 10 bases lining up with TRBD1. The V gene's germline CDR1 is LGHNA and CDR2 YNFKEQ. The CDR3 contains 19 residues. Trimming took 3 bases from V and 3 from J; bases not matched to a gene: 16.

This chain connects TRBV5-1 to TRBJ2-4, with D possibly being TRBD1 (6 bases). V was trimmed by 0 bases and J by 0 bases, leaving 16 bases between them. The CDR3 length is 18 residues. The germline CDR1 and CDR2 sequences are SGHRS and YFSETQ. CDR3 DNA: TGCGCCAGCAGCTTGGAAGGTTTTCTGGGGGCAGCCAAAAACATTCAGTACTTC. It translates to CASSLEGFLGAAKNIQYF.

The J gene is TRBJ1-5, the V gene TRBV10-3; D is perhaps TRBD1 (5 bases). Trimming pared 8 bases from V and 1 base from J, leaving 12 bases between. CDR3 size: 14 residues. The germline V gene has CDR1 ENHRY and CDR2 SYGVKD. The CDR3 DNA follows: TGTGCCATCGGGGGGACTTCGAGCAATCAGCCCCAGCATTTT. The encoded protein is CAIGGTSSNQPQHF.

The genes are TRBV7-3 and TRBJ2-2; D unclear. Germline V gives CDR1 SGHTA, CDR2 FQGTGA. This CDR3 has 16 residues. V was clipped by 5 bases and J by 3 bases, with 16 bases between them. CDR3 in amino acids: CASSPNRVLDTGELFF. The DNA for the CDR3 is TGTGCCAGCAGCCCAAACAGAGTTCTTGACACCGGGGAGCTGTTTTTT.

The chain employs TRBV6-5 and TRBJ2-3; no clear D gene. V shed 6 bases and J shed 3 bases, with 13 bases lying between them. The CDR3 is made up of 14 amino acids. Germline lookup yields CDR1 MNHEY and CDR2 SVGAGI. The CDR3 spells CASSLDDETDTQYF. The CDR3 nucleotides are TGTGCCAGCAGCCTAGACGACGAGACAGATACGCAGTATTTT.